Listed here are 19 T cell receptor beta chains from one sample, sequenced in a study of human thymus T cells (dated by TCRdb to 2018 to 2021). The receptor library was made with the immunoSEQ multiplex PCR assay. In TCRdb, the immuneACCESS table is reduced to in-frame sequences with V and J assigned. These tables do not hold every clone; where another copy was compared, an unresolved V gene accounts for under half, and the others remain unexplained. The sample table holds some 120,000 clones, of which about 95% were seen once. The top ten hold 0.024% of the sample. Thymus tissue was obtained as surgical resects removed during corrective cardiac surgery. The sequenced material came from thymus tissue. The receptors shown here come from a boy under three years old with a congenital heart defect but otherwise immunologically healthy.

In nucleotides, the CDR3 is TGTGCCAGCAGTTACGGGACGCGGTCGAGCTATGGCTACACCTTC. Its protein is CASSYGTRSSYGYTF. V is TRBV6-5 and J is TRBJ1-2; TRBD1 might be the D (5 bases). CDR3 size: 15 residues. V gave up 2 bases and J gave up 4 bases, with 14 bases separating them. Per germline, CDR1 MNHEY and CDR2 SVGAGI.

Here the CDR3 reads CASSPKTKANYGYTF. CDR3 coding DNA: TGTGCCAGCTCACCTAAGACAAAAGCTAACTATGGCTACACCTTC. The chain has TRBV18 and TRBJ1-2; the D is unclear. CDR3 length equals 15 residues. Germline V CDR1 and CDR2: KGHSH, LQKENI. The ends were cut back, 3 bases at V and 0 bases at J, with 11 bases in the middle.

The rearrangement joins TRBV7-3 to TRBJ1-1; no definite D call. This CDR3 has 18 residues. CDR1 is SGHTA and CDR2 is FQGTGA in the germline V gene. V was pared by 5 bases and J by 0 bases, with 22 bases between. The CDR3 sequence is CASSLINPAGRMNTEAFF. The CDR3 nucleotides are TGTGCCAGCAGCCTCATAAACCCTGCCGGCAGAATGAACACTGAAGCTTTCTTT.

V gene TRBV6-4 combines with J gene TRBJ1-4; 9 bases are a match to TRBD1. With V trimmed by 0 bases and J by 5 bases, 7 bases remained unmatched. Germline CDR1 reads MRHNA; CDR2 reads SNTAGT. This CDR3 is 17 amino acids long. CDR3 bases: TGTGCCAGCAGTGACTCGATTGGGACAGGGCAAAATGAAAAACTGTTTTTT. The encoded protein is CASSDSIGTGQNEKLFF.

The CDR3 nucleotides are TGTGCCAGCAGCTTGAGTAACCTCCTATATAACCAAGAGACCCAGTACTTC. This sequence encodes CASSLSNLLYNQETQYF. The chain combines TRBV5-6 with TRBJ2-5; D is ambiguous. Germline CDR1 is SGHDT and CDR2 is YYEEEE. Between the trimmed V and J ends, which lost 1 base and 0 bases, there was a span of 16 bases. The CDR3 spans 17 residues.

The chain is built from TRBV19 and TRBJ1-5; a possible D gene is TRBD1 (6 bases). V shed 4 bases and J shed 5 bases, with 12 bases lying between them. The V gene's germline CDR1 is LNHDA and CDR2 SQIVND (reference sequence). This CDR3 spans 14 amino acids. CDR3 region: CASSTGRGDQPQHF. The CDR3 region has the DNA TGTGCCAGTAGTACGGGCAGGGGTGATCAGCCCCAGCATTTT.

The chain couples TRBV7-9 to TRBJ2-3; TRBD2 matches at 9 bases. This CDR3 spans 16 amino acids. J was trimmed by 5 bases and V by 8 bases; bases with no gene match: 14. Germline V gene data show CDR1 as SEHNR and CDR2 as FQNEAQ (reference sequence). This CDR3 is CASLGSLRGGRDTQYF. The CDR3 nucleotides read TGTGCCAGCCTCGGGTCCCTGCGGGGGGGCCGAGATACGCAGTATTTT. Using reference TRBV7-9 and TRBJ2-3 for the parts outside the CDR3, the full variable domain is DTGVSQNPRHKITKRGQNVTFRCDPISEHNRLYWYRQTLGQGPEFLTYFQNEAQLEKSRLLSDRFSAERPKGSFSTLEIQRTEQGDSAMYLCASLGSLRGGRDTQYFGPGTRLTVL.

The sample holds one count of this clone. V is TRBV7-9 and J is TRBJ1-1; D may be TRBD1 (6 bases). Trimming left V 5 bases short and J 1 base short, with 11 bases between. The length of the CDR3 is 14 residues. Germline V gene sequence: CDR1 SEHNR, CDR2 FQNEAQ (reference sequence). The CDR3 loop reads CASSPGQTNTEAFF. The DNA of the CDR3 is TGTGCCAGCAGCCCGGGACAAACGAACACTGAAGCTTTCTTT.

The chain carries TRBV7-8 and TRBJ2-1; 9 bases fit TRBD2. This CDR3 spans 14 amino acids. V dropped 5 bases and J dropped 8; count of bases not matched to a gene: 7. Germline CDR1 is SGHVS and CDR2 is FQNEAQ. The CDR3: CASSLQRGDYEQFF. CDR3 bases: TGTGCCAGCAGCCTCCAGCGGGGGGATTATGAGCAGTTCTTC.

The chain couples TRBV7-2 to TRBJ2-7; D is unclear. CDR1 and CDR2 (germline): SGHTA, FQGNSA. The V gene lost 0 bases and the J gene lost 0 bases, with 9 bases spanning the gap. The CDR3 contains 15 residues. The CDR3 DNA follows: TGTGCCAGCAGCTTAGCGGTTGACCACTCCTACGAGCAGTACTTC. Translated, it gives CASSLAVDHSYEQYF.

The rearrangement joins TRBV4-3 to TRBJ2-6, with D possibly called TRBD1 or TRBD2 (5 bases each). CDR3 size: 17 residues. Germline CDR1 LGHNA, CDR2 YSLEER. The V end was cut by 1 base, the J end by 4 bases, with 14 bases between. CDR3 in amino acids: CASSQAPKGEGANVLTF. The DNA for the CDR3 is TGCGCCAGCAGCCAAGCCCCAAAAGGGGAGGGGGCCAACGTCCTGACTTTC.

V and J are TRBV21-1 and TRBJ2-3. TRBV21-1 is reported as a pseudogene. This CDR3 has 15 residues. DNA of the CDR3: TGTGCCAGCAGCAAAGGGGATTCCTCCACAGATACGCAGTATTTT. It is translated as CASSKGDSSTDTQYF.

CDR3 in amino acids: CASSPLRGQFHTEAFF. For the CDR3, the DNA is TGTGCCAGCAGCCCGTTAAGAGGGCAATTTCACACTGAAGCTTTCTTT. This chain links TRBV5-6 with TRBJ1-1; D not certain. Germline-derived CDR1 and CDR2 are SGHDT and YYEEEE. Trimming took off 4 bases at V and 3 bases at J, with 19 bases between the two ends. This CDR3 is 16 amino acids long.

This clone was picked up a small number of times. The gene calls are TRBV6-1 and TRBJ1-5; 7 nucleotides line up with TRBD1. V lost 6 bases to trimming and J lost 7 bases; unmatched junction nucleotides: 6. Germline V gene lookup returns CDR1 MNHNS and CDR2 SASEGT. CDR3 length: 13 residues. The CDR3 loop is CASRPTGKQPQHF. The CDR3 DNA sequence: TGTGCCAGCAGGCCGACAGGGAAACAGCCCCAGCATTTT.

The chain uses TRBV7-9 and TRBJ2-7, with 7 bases that match TRBD1. This CDR3 has 15 residues. CDR1 SEHNR and CDR2 FQNEAQ come from the germline V gene (reference sequence). V dropped 4 bases and J dropped 0; count of bases not matched to a gene: 6. The CDR3 sequence: CASSSDRDSSYEQYF. The CDR3 region has the DNA TGTGCCAGCAGCTCTGACCGGGACAGCTCCTACGAGCAGTACTTC.

This sequence joins TRBV4-3 and TRBJ2-5, with TRBD2 matching 9 bases. The CDR3 has 15 amino acids. The germline V gene has CDR1 LGHNA and CDR2 YSLEER. Trimming at V came to 1 base and at J to 5 bases, leaving 5 bases not matched to a gene. CDR3 residues: CASSQGLAGSETQYF. The CDR3 DNA sequence: TGCGCCAGCAGCCAAGGCCTAGCGGGGAGTGAGACCCAGTACTTC.

This CDR3 is CASSDRLAGEETQYF. The CDR3 nucleotides are TGTGCCAGCAGTGACCGCCTAGCGGGGGAGGAGACCCAGTACTTC. This rearrangement joins TRBV2 to TRBJ2-5, with 10 bases identical to TRBD2. The CDR3 sequence is 15 residues long. Trimming removed 3 bases from V and 5 bases from J; junction bases left unmatched: 6. From germline, CDR1 is SNHLY and CDR2 FYNNEI.

The chain has TRBV7-9 and TRBJ2-1; D is possibly TRBD1 (5 bases). The CDR3 has 14 residues. The V end was cut by 1 base, the J end by 6 bases, with 10 bases between. The germline V gene encodes CDR1 SEHNR and CDR2 FQNEAQ (reference sequence). The CDR3 here is CASSLEGALNEQFF. CDR3 bases: TGTGCCAGCAGCTTAGAAGGGGCCCTCAATGAGCAGTTCTTC.

The rearrangement joins TRBV15 to TRBJ2-2; the match to TRBD1 covers 9 bases. The CDR3 consists of 17 residues. Germline lookup yields CDR1 LNHNV and CDR2 YYDKDF (reference sequence). V lost 0 bases and J lost 7; bases outside the gene matches: 9. In nucleotides, the CDR3 is TGTGCCACCAGCAGAGATGGGGCACAGGGGGCGGGCGGGGAGCTGTTTTTT. Translating it yields CATSRDGAQGAGGELFF.